Listed here are 4 T cell receptor beta chains from one sample, sequenced in a study of Graves' ophthalmopathy and Graves' hyperthyroidism. Amplification of the TCR beta CDR3 regions used RNA transcripts (as template). The library came from an HTBI-primed first-round RT-PCR and a second-round multiplex PCR. TCRdb independently ran MiXCR on the multiplex PCR reads; one entry per CDR3 protein. The sample has around 660,000 distinct CDR3 sequences, roughly 41% seen once. The specimen was peripheral blood. The receptor source for this set is an adult man with Graves' ophthalmopathy.

This clonotype was recorded many times. The chain couples TRBV20-1 to TRBJ2-5; D remains unclear. The CDR3 length is 13 residues. The ends were cut back, 0 bases at V and 5 bases at J, with 10 bases in the middle. Germline V gene data show CDR1 as DFQATT and CDR2 as SNEGSKA (reference sequence). The DNA of the CDR3 is TGCAGTGCTAGAGATCGGCTCGTCGAGACCCAGTACTTC. Encoded protein: CSARDRLVETQYF.

Ten or more counts support this clonotype. The chain's CDR3 is CASSVEPEGARTEAFF. CDR3 DNA sequence: TGTGCCAGCAGCGTAGAGCCCGAGGGGGCGCGCACTGAAGCTTTCTTT. The chain links TRBV9 to TRBJ1-1; the match to TRBD1 covers 7 bases. CDR1 and CDR2 (germline): SGDLS, YYNGEE. This CDR3 has 16 amino acids. J gave up 4 bases and V 0 bases, and 9 bases lay outside the gene matches.

This clonotype was observed at least ten times. The V gene is TRBV19, the J gene TRBJ1-2, with D hard to call. V was cut by 5 bases and J by 4 bases, with 14 bases left in between. CDR3 size: 14 residues. Germline-derived CDR1 and CDR2 are LNHDA and SQIVND (reference sequence). CDR3 nucleotides: TGTGCCAGTAGTCCCCCGACCGGCCCCTATGGCTACACCTTC. Translation gives CASSPPTGPYGYTF.

This clonotype showed up just a few times. The junction differs from germline at one of its ends, possibly a read error. The CDR3 coding sequence is TGCAGCGTTTGGGCAGGGGCCACAGGGCCGTTCTTC. It is translated as CSVWAGATGPFF. This chain joins TRBV29-1 and TRBJ2-5; tentative D call: TRBD1 (6 bases). CDR1 and CDR2 from the germline V gene are SQVTM and ANQGSEA. This CDR3 is 12 amino acids long.